What follows are 8 T cell receptor beta chains derived from one specimen sequenced in a study of blood T cell repertoires in COVID-19. Repertoires were generated with immunoSEQ multiplex PCR, while TCRdb's copy carries only in-frame clones and drops some. The table has some 64,000 clones, 79% seen once. Sequencing input: peripheral blood. These receptors were taken from a woman older than 75 with active or convalescent COVID-19.

V and J are TRBV7-3 and TRBJ1-1; perhaps TRBD1 as D (5 bases). This CDR3 contains 13 residues. Trimming removed 5 bases from V and 7 bases from J, with 14 bases in between. Germline CDR1 SGHTA, CDR2 FQGTGA. DNA for the CDR3: TGTGCCAGCAGCCTCCAGGGAATGGGTGAAGCTTTCTTT. It encodes CASSLQGMGEAFF.

The chain carries TRBV30 and TRBJ1-2; D not certain. The CDR3 sequence is 13 residues long. Trimming cost V 5 bases and J 3 bases, with 13 bases left between them. Germline assignment: CDR1 GTSNPN and CDR2 SVGIG (reference sequence). The CDR3 reads CAWRRDADYGYTF. Here the CDR3 DNA reads TGTGCCTGGCGACGGGATGCGGACTATGGCTACACCTTC.

V gene TRBV24-1 combines with J gene TRBJ2-3; 7 bases align to TRBD1. This CDR3 is built from 14 residues. Germline V gene lookup returns CDR1 KGHDR and CDR2 SFDVKD. V was clipped by 10 bases and J by 1 base; unmatched bases: 7. The CDR3 spells CATEGASGTDTQYF. CDR3 nucleotides: TGTGCCACAGAGGGGGCGAGCGGCACAGATACGCAGTATTTT.

This clone was detected once. This chain uses TRBV19 with TRBJ2-7; the D gene is possibly TRBD2 (6 bases). The CDR3 extends over 13 amino acids. Germline loops: CDR1 LNHDA, CDR2 SQIVND (reference sequence). V was cut by 8 bases and J by 8 bases, with 19 bases left in between. The CDR3 region has the DNA TGTGCCAGTGCGGGGCGGGTAGCTACGCAGCAGTACTTC. This sequence encodes CASAGRVATQQYF.

The chain is built from TRBV28 and TRBJ1-5; 7 bases match TRBD1. This CDR3 has 14 residues. Trimming removed 5 bases from V and 6 bases from J; junction bases left unmatched: 7. Germline CDR1 is MDHEN and CDR2 is SYDVKM. CDR3 in amino acids: CASSLRQGVQPQHF. DNA for the CDR3: TGTGCCAGCAGTCTCCGACAGGGTGTTCAGCCCCAGCATTTT.

The chain combines TRBV5-6 with TRBJ1-1, with D maybe TRBD1 (6 bases). The CDR3 length is 15 residues. Germline-derived CDR1 and CDR2 are SGHDT and YYEEEE. Trimming left V 0 bases short and J 4 bases short, with 13 bases between. The CDR3 bases are TGTGCCAGCAGCTTGGAAGGGGGGGAGATCACTGAAGCTTTCTTT. It codes for CASSLEGGEITEAFF.

The chain has TRBV6-4 and TRBJ2-7, with D possibly TRBD1 on 6 matching bases. Germline CDR1 and CDR2: MRHNA and SNTAGT. Trimming left V 2 bases short and J 3 bases short, with 17 bases between. CDR3 length equals 16 residues. DNA for the CDR3: TGTGCCAGCAGTGACCTCCTCTCCAGGGGATGCTACGAGCAGTACTTC. Amino acid sequence: CASSDLLSRGCYEQYF.

The chain couples TRBV5-1 to TRBJ2-7; 7 nucleotides agree with TRBD1. V lost 3 bases, J lost 4 bases, and 7 bases stayed unmatched. The CDR3 has 14 residues. The germline CDR1 and CDR2 sequences are SGHRS and YFSETQ. CDR3 nucleotides: TGCGCCAGCAGCTGGTGGGACAGATATTACGAGCAGTACTTC. Protein: CASSWWDRYYEQYF.